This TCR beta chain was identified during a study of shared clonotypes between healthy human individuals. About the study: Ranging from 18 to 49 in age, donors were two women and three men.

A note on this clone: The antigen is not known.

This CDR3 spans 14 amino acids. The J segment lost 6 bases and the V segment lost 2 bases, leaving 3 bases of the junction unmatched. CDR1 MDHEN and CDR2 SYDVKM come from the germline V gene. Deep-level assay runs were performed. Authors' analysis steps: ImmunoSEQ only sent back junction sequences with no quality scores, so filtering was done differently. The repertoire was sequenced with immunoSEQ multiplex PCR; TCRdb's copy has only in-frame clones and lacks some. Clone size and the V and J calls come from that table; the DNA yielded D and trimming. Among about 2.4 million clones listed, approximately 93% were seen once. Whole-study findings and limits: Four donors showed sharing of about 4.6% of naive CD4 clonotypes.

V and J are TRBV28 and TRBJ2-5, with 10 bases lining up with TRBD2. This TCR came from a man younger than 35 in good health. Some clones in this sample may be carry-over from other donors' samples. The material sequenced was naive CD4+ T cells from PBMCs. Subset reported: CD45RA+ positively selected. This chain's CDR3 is CASSLTAGGQTQYF. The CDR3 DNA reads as TGTGCCAGCAGTTTAACAGCGGGAGGGCAGACCCAGTACTTC.